This T cell receptor (beta chain) was captured by sequencing in a study of T cells after yellow fever vaccination. In the study overall: Fractions of limited cellularity were prepared by means of SMART-Seq v4 Ultra Low Input. Study-level points and caveats: The secondary response peaked faster, at day 5 versus 15, but was weaker. Clonotype sharing between CD4 and CD8 compartments was small.

By 5'RACE template switching, TCR cDNA was produced, with a universal primer site and UMIs added in the process. MiXCR was run by TCRdb on the 5' RACE reads, yielding one entry per CDR3 protein. The sample holds 500,000 to 650,000 distinct CDR3 sequences, about 15% seen once. This clonotype was seen ten or more times. The antigen is unknown. Germline CDR1 and CDR2: SGHTA and FQGNSA. This CDR3 is built from 16 residues. The V and J ends lost 5 bases and 1 base, in that order; junction bases with no gene match: 5. This clonotype was sampled from a man younger than 30 who received the YFV17D yellow fever vaccine. This specimen was PBMCs, taken 5 days after the first yellow fever vaccination. V gene TRBV7-2 combines with J gene TRBJ2-5, with 12 bases lining up with TRBD2. The CDR3, as DNA: TGTGCCAGCAGCCTTGGACTAGCGGGGAGCCAAGAGACCCAGTACTTC. Protein product: CASSLGLAGSQETQYF.